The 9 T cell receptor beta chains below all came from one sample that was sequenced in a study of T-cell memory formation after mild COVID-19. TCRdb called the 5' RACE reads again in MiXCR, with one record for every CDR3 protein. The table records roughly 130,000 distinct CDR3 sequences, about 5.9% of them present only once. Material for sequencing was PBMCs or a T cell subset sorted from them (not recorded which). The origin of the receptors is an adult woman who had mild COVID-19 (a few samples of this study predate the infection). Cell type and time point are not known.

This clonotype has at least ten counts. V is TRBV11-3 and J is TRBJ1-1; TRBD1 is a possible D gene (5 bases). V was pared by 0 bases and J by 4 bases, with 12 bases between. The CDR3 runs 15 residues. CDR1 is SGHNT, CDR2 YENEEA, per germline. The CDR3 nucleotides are TGTGCCAGCAGCTTAGACGGGGTCGGGGGCACTGAAGCTTTCTTT. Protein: CASSLDGVGGTEAFF.

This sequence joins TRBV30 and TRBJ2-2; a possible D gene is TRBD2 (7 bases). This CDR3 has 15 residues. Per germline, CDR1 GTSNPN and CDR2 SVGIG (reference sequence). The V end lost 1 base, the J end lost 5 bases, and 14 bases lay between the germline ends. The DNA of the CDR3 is TGTGCCTGGAGTGGAGGGGGAGGGGATACCGGGGAGCTGTTTTTT. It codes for CAWSGGGGDTGELFF.

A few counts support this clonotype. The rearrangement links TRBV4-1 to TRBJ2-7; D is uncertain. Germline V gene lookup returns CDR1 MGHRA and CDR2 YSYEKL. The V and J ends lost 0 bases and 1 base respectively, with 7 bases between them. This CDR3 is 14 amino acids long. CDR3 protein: CASSQESQSYEQYF. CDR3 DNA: TGCGCCAGCAGCCAAGAATCGCAGTCCTACGAGCAGTACTTC.

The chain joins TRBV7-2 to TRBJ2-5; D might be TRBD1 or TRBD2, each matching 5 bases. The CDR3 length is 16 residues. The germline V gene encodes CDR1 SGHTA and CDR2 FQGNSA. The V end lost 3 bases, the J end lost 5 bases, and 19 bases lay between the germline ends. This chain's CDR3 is CASSLGTPRVGETQYF. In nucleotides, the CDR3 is TGTGCCAGCAGCTTGGGGACCCCTAGGGTAGGGGAGACCCAGTACTTC.

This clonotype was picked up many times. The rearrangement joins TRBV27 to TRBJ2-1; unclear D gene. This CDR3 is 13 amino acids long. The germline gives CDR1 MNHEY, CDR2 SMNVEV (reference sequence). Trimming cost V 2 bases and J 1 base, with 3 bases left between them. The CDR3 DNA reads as TGTGCCAGCAGTTTAAGGTCCTACAATGAGCAGTTCTTC. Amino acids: CASSLRSYNEQFF.

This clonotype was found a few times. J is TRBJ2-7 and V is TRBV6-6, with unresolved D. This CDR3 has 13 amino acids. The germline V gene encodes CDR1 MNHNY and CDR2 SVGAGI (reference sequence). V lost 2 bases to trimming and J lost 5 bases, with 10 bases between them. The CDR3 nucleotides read TGTGCCAGCAGTTACGCTCAGCCACACGAGCAGTACTTC. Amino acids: CASSYAQPHEQYF.

The CDR3 DNA follows: TGTGCCAGCAGCCTCCTGGGGGTGAACACCGGGGAGCTGTTTTTT. It specifies CASSLLGVNTGELFF. The J gene is TRBJ2-2, the V gene TRBV11-3; TRBD1 or TRBD2 may be the D gene (5 bases each). V dropped 5 bases and J dropped 1 base, with 11 bases sitting between them. The CDR3 sequence is 15 residues long. Germline V gives CDR1 SGHNT, CDR2 YENEEA.

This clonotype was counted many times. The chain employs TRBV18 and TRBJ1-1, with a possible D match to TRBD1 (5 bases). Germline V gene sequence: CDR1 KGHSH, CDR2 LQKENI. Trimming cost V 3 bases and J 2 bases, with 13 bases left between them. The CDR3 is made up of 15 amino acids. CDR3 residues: CASSPLSRANTEAFF. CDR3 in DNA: TGTGCCAGCTCACCTCTTTCCAGGGCCAACACTGAAGCTTTCTTT.

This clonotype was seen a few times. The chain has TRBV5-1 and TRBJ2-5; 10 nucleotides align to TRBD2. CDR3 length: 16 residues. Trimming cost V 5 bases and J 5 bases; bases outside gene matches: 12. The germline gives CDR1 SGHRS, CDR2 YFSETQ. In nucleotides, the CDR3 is TGCGCCAGCAGGCGGTCCTCACTAGCGGGATCTGAGACCCAGTACTTC. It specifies CASRRSSLAGSETQYF.